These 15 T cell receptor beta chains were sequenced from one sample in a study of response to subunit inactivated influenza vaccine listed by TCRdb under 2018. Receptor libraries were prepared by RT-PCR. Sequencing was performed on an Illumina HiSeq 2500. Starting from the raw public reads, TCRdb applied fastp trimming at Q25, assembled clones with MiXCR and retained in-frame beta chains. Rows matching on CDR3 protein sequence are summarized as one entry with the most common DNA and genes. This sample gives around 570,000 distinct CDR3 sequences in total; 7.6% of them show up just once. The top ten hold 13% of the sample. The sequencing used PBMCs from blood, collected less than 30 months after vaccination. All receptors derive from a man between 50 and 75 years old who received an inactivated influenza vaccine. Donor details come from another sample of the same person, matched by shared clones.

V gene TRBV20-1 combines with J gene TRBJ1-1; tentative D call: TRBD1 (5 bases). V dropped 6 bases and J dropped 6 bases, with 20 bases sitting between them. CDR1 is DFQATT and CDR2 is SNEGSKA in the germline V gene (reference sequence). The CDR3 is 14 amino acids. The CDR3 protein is CSAKAGGGVAEAFF. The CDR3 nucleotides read TGCAGTGCCAAGGCCGGCGGGGGAGTGGCTGAAGCTTTCTTT.

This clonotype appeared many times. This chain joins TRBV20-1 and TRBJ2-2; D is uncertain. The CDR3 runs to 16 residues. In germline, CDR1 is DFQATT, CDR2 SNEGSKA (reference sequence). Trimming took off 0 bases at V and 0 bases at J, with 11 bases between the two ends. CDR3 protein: CSARDLEHANTGELFF. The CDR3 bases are TGCAGTGCTAGAGATCTGGAACACGCGAACACCGGGGAGCTGTTTTTT.

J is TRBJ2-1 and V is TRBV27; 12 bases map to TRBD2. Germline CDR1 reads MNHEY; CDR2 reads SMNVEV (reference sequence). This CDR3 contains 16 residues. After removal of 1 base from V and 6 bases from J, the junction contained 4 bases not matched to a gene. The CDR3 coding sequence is TGTGCCAGCAGTTTATATGCGACTAGCGGGAGCAATGAGCAGTTCTTC. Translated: CASSLYATSGSNEQFF.

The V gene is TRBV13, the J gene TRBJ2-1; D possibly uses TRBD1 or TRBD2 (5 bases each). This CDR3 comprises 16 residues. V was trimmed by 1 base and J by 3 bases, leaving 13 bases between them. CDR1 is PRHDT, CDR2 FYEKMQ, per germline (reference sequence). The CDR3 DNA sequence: TGTGCCAGCAGCTTAGTTGGCAGGGCGGGCTACAATGAGCAGTTCTTC. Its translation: CASSLVGRAGYNEQFF.

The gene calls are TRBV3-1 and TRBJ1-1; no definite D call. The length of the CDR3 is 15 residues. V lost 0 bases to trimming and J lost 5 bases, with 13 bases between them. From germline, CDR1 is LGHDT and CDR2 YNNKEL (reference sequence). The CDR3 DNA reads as TGTGCCAGCAGCCAAGATTTACGGATAATAACTGAAGCTTTCTTT. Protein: CASSQDLRIITEAFF.

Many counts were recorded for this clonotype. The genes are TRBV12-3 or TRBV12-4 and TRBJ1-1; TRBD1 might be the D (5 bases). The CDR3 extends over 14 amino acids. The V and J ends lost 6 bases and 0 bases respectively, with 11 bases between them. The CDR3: CASRRRDLNTEAFF. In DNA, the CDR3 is TGTGCCAGCAGGAGAAGGGACCTGAACACTGAAGCTTTCTTT.

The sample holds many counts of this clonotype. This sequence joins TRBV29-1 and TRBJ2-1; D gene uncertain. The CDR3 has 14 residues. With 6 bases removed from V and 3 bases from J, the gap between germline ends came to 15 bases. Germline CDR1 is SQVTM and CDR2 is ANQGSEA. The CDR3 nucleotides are TGCAGCGTCGATGGGAAACACTTCTACAATGAGCAGTTCTTC. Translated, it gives CSVDGKHFYNEQFF.

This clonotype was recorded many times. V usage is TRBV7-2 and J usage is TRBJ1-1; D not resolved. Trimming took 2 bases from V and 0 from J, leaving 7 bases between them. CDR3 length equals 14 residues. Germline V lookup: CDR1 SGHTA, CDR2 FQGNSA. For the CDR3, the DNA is TGTGCCAGCAGCTTAAATTCAGTGAACACTGAAGCTTTCTTT. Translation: CASSLNSVNTEAFF.

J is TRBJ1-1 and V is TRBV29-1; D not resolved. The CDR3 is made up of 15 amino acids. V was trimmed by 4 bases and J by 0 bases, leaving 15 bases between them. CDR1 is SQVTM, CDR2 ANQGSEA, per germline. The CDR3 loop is CSVGPIEAVNTEAFF. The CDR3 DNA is TGCAGCGTTGGACCCATAGAGGCGGTGAACACTGAAGCTTTCTTT.

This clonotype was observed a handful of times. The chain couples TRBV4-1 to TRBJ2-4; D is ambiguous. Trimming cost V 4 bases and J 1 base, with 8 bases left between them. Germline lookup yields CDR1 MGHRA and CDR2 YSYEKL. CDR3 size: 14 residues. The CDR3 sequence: CASSLLPAKNIQYF. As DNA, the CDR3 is TGCGCCAGCAGCCTTCTCCCGGCCAAAAACATTCAGTACTTC.

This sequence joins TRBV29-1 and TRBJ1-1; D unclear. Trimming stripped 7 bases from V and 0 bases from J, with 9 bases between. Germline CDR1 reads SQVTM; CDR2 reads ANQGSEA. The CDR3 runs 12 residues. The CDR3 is CSARLMNTEAFF. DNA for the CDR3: TGCAGCGCACGGCTGATGAACACTGAAGCTTTCTTT.

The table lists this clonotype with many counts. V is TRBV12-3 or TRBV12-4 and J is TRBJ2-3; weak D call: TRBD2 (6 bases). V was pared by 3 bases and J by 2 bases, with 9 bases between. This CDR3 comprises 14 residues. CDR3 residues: CASSFAGLTDTQYF. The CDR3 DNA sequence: TGTGCCAGCAGTTTCGCGGGGCTCACAGATACGCAGTATTTT.

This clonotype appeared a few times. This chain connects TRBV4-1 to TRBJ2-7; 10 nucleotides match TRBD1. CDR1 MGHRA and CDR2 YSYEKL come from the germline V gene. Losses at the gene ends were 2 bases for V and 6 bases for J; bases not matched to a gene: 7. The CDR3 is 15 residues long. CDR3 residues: CASSQQGTGAFEQYF. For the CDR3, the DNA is TGCGCCAGCAGCCAACAGGGGACAGGGGCATTCGAGCAGTACTTC.

CDR3 amino acids: CASSLTPRGSTDTQYF. The CDR3 region has the DNA TGTGCCAGCAGTTTAACCCCCCGGGGTAGCACAGATACGCAGTATTTT. The chain uses TRBV12-3 or TRBV12-4 and TRBJ2-3, with a tentative D call TRBD2 (5 bases). V gave up 2 bases and J gave up 0 bases, with 12 bases separating them. CDR3 length equals 16 residues.

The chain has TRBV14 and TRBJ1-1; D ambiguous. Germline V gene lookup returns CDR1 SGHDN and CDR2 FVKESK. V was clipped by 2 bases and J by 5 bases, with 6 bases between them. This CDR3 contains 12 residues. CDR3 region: CASSQYYTEAFF. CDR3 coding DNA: TGTGCCAGCAGCCAATATTATACTGAAGCTTTCTTT.